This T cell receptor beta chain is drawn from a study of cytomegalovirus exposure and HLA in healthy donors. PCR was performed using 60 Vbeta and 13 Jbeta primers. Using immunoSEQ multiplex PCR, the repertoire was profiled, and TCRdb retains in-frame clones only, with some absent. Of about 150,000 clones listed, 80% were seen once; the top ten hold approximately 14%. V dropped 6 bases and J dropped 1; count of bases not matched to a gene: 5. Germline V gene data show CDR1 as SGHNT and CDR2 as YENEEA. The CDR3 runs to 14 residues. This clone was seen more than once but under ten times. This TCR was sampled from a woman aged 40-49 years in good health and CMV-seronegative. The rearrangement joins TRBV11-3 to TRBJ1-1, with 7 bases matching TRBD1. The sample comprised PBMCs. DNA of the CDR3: TGTGCCAGCAGGCGACAGGGACCGAACACTGAAGCTTTCTTT. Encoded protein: CASRRQGPNTEAFF.